The sequence of this T cell receptor (beta chain) was determined in a study of T cell responses to AZD1222 COVID-19 vaccine. The study's findings and limits: Baseline seropositives among AZD1222 recipients totaled only 5 or 6. There were mostly white British donors and more females than males, and clonal diversity was possibly underestimated. The study found vaccine-associated CD4 TCRs spanning spike, dominant at 160-218 and 743-854. Within unmutated variant regions lay the reported targets of nearly half of spike-specific TCRs.

For this clone: The antigen is not known.

The V end was cut by 4 bases, the J end by 1 base, with 12 bases between. The CDR3 is 15 residues long. Germline V gene data show CDR1 as SGDLS and CDR2 as YYNGEE. Using immunoSEQ multiplex PCR, the repertoire was profiled, and TCRdb retains in-frame clones only, with some absent. The data hold about 97,000 clones, with about 88% observed a single time. The genes are TRBV9 and TRBJ1-3; no definite D call. This clonotype originated in an adult in good health. The input for sequencing was peripheral blood, taken on day 0 of AZD1222 vaccination. CDR3 loop: CASSPVITSGNTIYF. CDR3 nucleotides: TGTGCCAGCAGCCCGGTCATCACATCTGGAAACACCATATATTTT.